Below, 19 T cell receptor beta chains from the same sample are listed, as sequenced in a study of CD8+CD57+ T cells in acquired aplastic anemia. Profiles of TCR beta VDJ and CDR3 were generated from a genomic DNA template. TCRdb re-called the reads through MiXCR, storing one row per CDR3 protein. There are about 160,000 distinct CDR3 sequences in the sample; 71% occur only once, and roughly half lies in the top ten. Patients selected for sequencing had displayed CD8+CD57+ cell expansion by flow cytometry. Sequencing was done on a sample of sorted CD4+, CD8+, or CD8+CD57+ T cells (not recorded which) from PBMCs. These TCRs come from a human donor with aplastic anemia.

This clonotype was recorded at least ten times. The chain joins TRBV6-1 to TRBJ1-4; D perhaps matches TRBD1 (6 bases). Germline-derived CDR1 and CDR2 are MNHNS and SASEGT. The CDR3 is 16 amino acids. V was trimmed by 0 bases and J by 8 bases, leaving 16 bases between them. The CDR3 bases are TGTGCCAGCAGTGAAGCGCCGGGGCAGGGGAACGAAAAACTGTTTTTT. Its translation: CASSEAPGQGNEKLFF.

This clonotype has just one count. The rearrangement joins TRBV30 to TRBJ1-4, with D maybe TRBD1 (5 bases). Germline loops: CDR1 GTSNPN, CDR2 SVGIG (reference sequence). The CDR3 is 16 amino acids. Trimming removed 8 bases at V and 6 bases at J, with 25 bases between. This chain's CDR3 is CARIRSGGAEYEKLFF. CDR3 nucleotides: TGTGCCCGGATTCGTAGTGGGGGTGCTGAATATGAAAAACTGTTTTTT.

The chain joins TRBV9 to TRBJ2-7; 9 bases fit TRBD1. Germline trimming cut 4 bases from V and 3 bases from J; bases unmatched to any gene: 11. Germline-derived CDR1 and CDR2 are SGDLS and YYNGEE. This CDR3 is 16 amino acids long. The CDR3: CASSSPGTGTDYEQYF. CDR3 in DNA: TGTGCCAGCAGCAGTCCCGGGACAGGGACAGACTACGAGCAGTACTTC.

This clonotype was detected only a few times. One base away lies a much larger clone, so this may be a sequencing read error. The chain combines TRBV6-4 with TRBJ1-1; TRBD1 matches at 12 bases. This CDR3 is 14 amino acids long. CDR1 is MRHNA and CDR2 is SNTAGT in the germline V gene. V gave up 4 bases and J gave up 10 bases; unmatched junction bases: 7. CDR3: CASSAGTGGVGAFF. CDR3 sequence (DNA): TGTGCCAGCAGTGCCGGGACAGGGGGCGTCGGAGCTTTCTTT.

The rearrangement links TRBV9 to TRBJ2-1; TRBD1 aligns across 7 bases. The germline V gene has CDR1 SGDLS and CDR2 YYNGEE. This CDR3 comprises 15 residues. V was pared by 2 bases and J by 5 bases, with 7 bases of the junction left unmatched. The CDR3 sequence is CASSVTGNPNNEQFF. The CDR3 nucleotides are TGTGCCAGCAGCGTGACAGGGAACCCCAACAATGAGCAGTTCTTC. Based on the CDR3 plus reference TRBV9 and TRBJ2-1, the full variable domain is DSGVTQTPKHLITATGQRVTLRCSPRSGDLSVYWYQQSLDQGLQFLIQYYNGEERAKGNILERFSAQQFPDLHSELNLSSLELGDSALYFCASSVTGNPNNEQFFGPGTRLTVL.

The chain employs TRBV19 and TRBJ2-5, with D perhaps TRBD1 or TRBD2 (5 bases each). V gave up 4 bases and J gave up 11 bases, with 17 bases separating them. Germline V lookup: CDR1 LNHDA, CDR2 SQIVND (reference sequence). This CDR3 comprises 13 residues. CDR3: CASSTLGDGTQYF. DNA for the CDR3: TGTGCCAGTAGTACCTTGGGGGACGGTACACAGTACTTC.

This clonotype was seen only a few times. The chain joins TRBV7-9 to TRBJ2-7; perhaps TRBD1 as D (5 bases). The V and J ends lost 7 bases and 3 bases respectively, with 7 bases between them. The CDR3 contains 11 residues. CDR1 and CDR2 from the germline V gene are SEHNR and FQNEAQ (reference sequence). This CDR3 reads CASIQGYEQYF. For the CDR3, the DNA is TGTGCCAGCATCCAGGGCTACGAGCAGTACTTC.

The chain recombines TRBV2 with TRBJ1-6; weak D call: TRBD1 (6 bases). From germline, CDR1 is SNHLY and CDR2 FYNNEI. The CDR3 totals 13 residues. V lost 4 bases to trimming and J lost 13 bases, with 14 bases between them. CDR3: CASSAGVRSPLHF. The DNA for the CDR3 is TGTGCCAGCAGTGCAGGGGTTCGCTCGCCCCTCCACTTT.

The chain uses TRBV18 and TRBJ1-4; D is unclear. V lost 1 base, J lost 10 bases, and 7 bases lay in between. The CDR3 extends over 12 amino acids. Germline V gene lookup returns CDR1 KGHSH and CDR2 LQKENI. CDR3 sequence: CASSPRWGKLFF. The CDR3 DNA sequence: TGTGCCAGCTCACCACGGTGGGGAAAACTGTTTTTT. Variable domain in full (rest from reference TRBV18 and TRBJ1-4): NAGVMQNPRHLVRRRGQEARLRCSPMKGHSHVYWYRQLPEEGLKFMVYLQKENIIDESGMPKERFSAEFPKEGPSILRIQQVVRGDSAAYFCASSPRWGKLFFGSGTQLSVL.

Written as DNA, the CDR3 is TGCAGTGCTAGAGTGGGCGGGAGGGCCTTCACCGGGGAGCTGTTTTTT. This translates into CSARVGGRAFTGELFF. J is TRBJ2-2 and V is TRBV20-1; 9 bases agree with TRBD2. This CDR3 is built from 16 residues. Germline CDR1 reads DFQATT; CDR2 reads SNEGSKA (reference sequence). The V segment lost 1 base and the J segment 4 bases; nucleotides outside the gene matches: 7.

Of note for this clonotype: One junction end disagrees with the germline gene, perhaps due to a read error. The chain combines TRBV19 with TRBJ1-1; tentatively, D is TRBD1 (6 bases). The length of the CDR3 is 18 residues. CDR1 and CDR2 from the germline V gene are LNHDA and SQIVND (reference sequence). The CDR3 region has the DNA TGTACCAGTAGTATCGGCTACGGTTGGGGCGGAGGGGGAACTGAAGCTTTCTTT. Translated: CTSSIGYGWGGGGTEAFF.

Worth noting for this clonotype: The conserved phenylalanine or tryptophan is not found at the CDR3 terminus, so this likely reflects a read error. The rearrangement joins TRBV7-9 to TRBJ2-7; 7 bases fit TRBD1. The V segment lost 10 bases and the J segment 2 bases; nucleotides outside the gene matches: 8. The CDR3 length is 13 residues. Germline V gene data show CDR1 as SEHNR and CDR2 as FQNEAQ (reference sequence). The CDR3, as DNA: TGTGCCATCACCGGGACAGATACCTACGAGCAGTACTTA. This sequence encodes CAITGTDTYEQYL.

This clonotype was detected only a few times. V is TRBV6-4 and J is TRBJ2-1, with D uncertain. The length of the CDR3 is 14 residues. Germline V gives CDR1 MRHNA, CDR2 SNTAGT. V lost 0 bases to trimming and J lost 5 bases, with 8 bases between them. The CDR3 region has the DNA TGTGCCAGCAGTGACTCGACGGATAACAATGAGCAGTTCTTC. Protein sequence: CASSDSTDNNEQFF.

This chain joins TRBV5-1 and TRBJ2-5; D may be TRBD2 (6 bases). Trimming cost V 4 bases and J 2 bases, with 12 bases left between them. Germline V gene lookup returns CDR1 SGHRS and CDR2 YFSETQ. The CDR3 covers 14 residues. This chain's CDR3 is CASSETRGQETQYF. The CDR3 DNA is TGCGCCAGCAGCGAGACTAGAGGGCAAGAGACCCAGTACTTC. Filled out from reference TRBV5-1 and TRBJ2-5, the complete variable domain reads KAGVTQTPRYLIKTRGQQVTLSCSPISGHRSVSWYQQTPGQGLQFLFEYFSETQRNKGNFPGRFSGRQFSNSRSEMNVSTLELGDSALYLCASSETRGQETQYFGPGTRLLVL.

In its sample, this clonotype was seen once. The genes are TRBV7-2 and TRBJ2-7; D call uncertain. Per the germline V gene, CDR1 is SGHTA and CDR2 is FQGNSA. CDR3 length equals 15 residues. Trimming pared 5 bases from V and 2 bases from J, leaving 16 bases between. CDR3 amino acids: CASSALPGSAYEQYF. CDR3 DNA sequence: TGTGCCAGCAGCGCATTGCCAGGCTCAGCCTACGAGCAGTACTTC.

CDR3 region: CSVGMALGLADTEQFF. In DNA form, the CDR3 reads TGCAGCGTCGGAATGGCACTGGGACTAGCGGACACCGAGCAGTTCTTC. The rearrangement uses TRBV29-1 and TRBJ2-1; 11 nucleotides align to TRBD2. The CDR3 has 16 amino acids. Germline V gives CDR1 SQVTM, CDR2 ANQGSEA. The V gene end was trimmed by 6 bases and the J gene end by 10 bases; junction bases not matched to a gene: 17.

This chain joins TRBV19 and TRBJ2-3; 7 bases map to TRBD2. The CDR3 loop spans 13 amino acids. The V gene's germline CDR1 is LNHDA and CDR2 SQIVND (reference sequence). V was pared by 6 bases and J by 2 bases, with 2 bases of the junction left unmatched. CDR3 in amino acids: CASSGRYTDTQYF. Here the CDR3 DNA reads TGTGCCAGTAGCGGGAGGTACACAGATACGCAGTATTTT.

The chain is built from TRBV7-8 and TRBJ1-2, with TRBD1 matching 7 bases. Germline V CDR1 and CDR2: SGHVS, FQNEAQ. The CDR3 contains 12 residues. V was pared by 5 bases and J by 7 bases, with 4 bases of the junction left unmatched. CDR3 sequence reads: CASSDRVLGYTF. The CDR3 region has the DNA TGTGCCAGCAGCGACAGGGTCCTTGGCTACACCTTC.

The chain joins TRBV29-1 to TRBJ2-7, with 9 nucleotides matching TRBD1. The CDR3 contains 13 residues. Looked up from germline, CDR1 is SQVTM and CDR2 is ANQGSEA. Trimming took 6 bases from V and 2 from J; bases not matched to a gene: 5. The CDR3 spells CSVGQGIAYEQYF. The CDR3 DNA follows: TGCAGCGTCGGACAGGGGATCGCCTACGAGCAGTACTTC.